Below are 16 T cell receptor beta chains sequenced from a single sample in a study of T cells in localized non-small cell lung cancer (dated by TCRdb to between 2020 and 2021). The library was obtained by the immunoSEQ multiplex PCR assay. The table was pulled from immuneACCESS by TCRdb, which kept in-frame rearrangements only. Such tables lose some clones; where checked, under half of the loss comes from unresolved V genes, and the rest has no known cause. In this sample the table shows fewer than 95,000 clones, roughly 88% of which occur a single time. The ten top clones hold 4.1% of the sample. The material sequenced was PBMCs, taken before any cancer treatment. The receptors come from a woman between 35 and 75 years old with stage II squamous cell lung carcinoma.

The chain joins TRBV27 to TRBJ1-1, with D perhaps TRBD1 (6 bases). Per germline, CDR1 MNHEY and CDR2 SMNVEV (reference sequence). V lost 9 bases, J lost 0 bases, and 11 bases lay in between. The CDR3 totals 13 residues. Written as DNA, the CDR3 is TGTGCCAGTAGAGACAGGTTGAACACTGAAGCTTTCTTT. Its protein is CASRDRLNTEAFF.

The rearrangement joins TRBV20-1 to TRBJ2-7, with TRBD1 matching 9 bases. CDR1 and CDR2 (germline): DFQATT, SNEGSKA (reference sequence). The V and J ends lost 6 bases and 10 bases, in that order; junction bases with no gene match: 4. The CDR3 is 10 residues long. The CDR3 nucleotides read TGCAGTGCCACAGGGGGCTTACAGTACTTC. It is translated as CSATGGLQYF.

The V and J genes are TRBV27 and TRBJ1-4, with D hard to call. V lost 7 bases and J lost 8, with 17 bases in between. Germline lookup yields CDR1 MNHEY and CDR2 SMNVEV (reference sequence). The CDR3 length is 14 residues. The CDR3 nucleotides are TGTGCCAGCACCTCTTTCTGGGGTCGGGAAAAACTGTTTTTT. It is translated as CASTSFWGREKLFF.

The rearrangement uses TRBV5-1 and TRBJ2-1; TRBD2 matches at 7 bases. V shed 1 base, J shed 2 bases, and the junction held 6 bases outside the gene matches. This CDR3 is 16 amino acids long. Per the germline V gene, CDR1 is SGHRS and CDR2 is YFSETQ. CDR3 nucleotides: TGCGCCAGCAGCTTGTTGCGGGGGACGACCTACAATGAGCAGTTCTTC. Translated: CASSLLRGTTYNEQFF.

The chain recombines TRBV6-5 with TRBJ2-7, with D maybe TRBD1 (6 bases). CDR1 and CDR2 from the germline V gene are MNHEY and SVGAGI. V lost 4 bases to trimming and J lost 0 bases, with 13 bases between them. This CDR3 has 15 amino acids. This CDR3 reads CASSFARGSSYEQYF. The CDR3 bases are TGTGCCAGCAGTTTCGCCAGGGGAAGCTCCTACGAGCAGTACTTC.

J is TRBJ1-3 and V is TRBV5-4, with TRBD1 matching 10 bases. The V segment lost 4 bases and the J segment 2 bases; nucleotides outside the gene matches: 3. Per the germline V gene, CDR1 is SGHNT and CDR2 is YYREEE (reference sequence). This CDR3 has 15 residues. CDR3 DNA: TGTGCCAGCAGCCCTGGGACAGGGGCTGGAAACACCATATATTTT. It translates to CASSPGTGAGNTIYF.

This sequence joins TRBV27 and TRBJ2-2; 7 bases align to TRBD1. Trimming cost V 3 bases and J 4 bases; bases outside gene matches: 2. CDR1 and CDR2 (germline): MNHEY, SMNVEV (reference sequence). The CDR3 length is 14 residues. CDR3 sequence reads: CASSFYRGTGELFF. The DNA for the CDR3 is TGTGCCAGCAGTTTCTACAGGGGCACCGGGGAGCTGTTTTTT.

The rearrangement uses TRBV7-6 and TRBJ1-3; D not certain. Germline V gene sequence: CDR1 SGHVS, CDR2 FNYEAQ. CDR3 length: 15 residues. Trimming shortened V by 5 bases and J by 0 bases, and 11 bases separated the two germline ends. The CDR3 DNA follows: TGTGCCAGCAGCGCCCTGTGGAGCTCTGGAAACACCATATATTTT. Its translation is CASSALWSSGNTIYF.

The rearrangement links TRBV27 to TRBJ2-1; TRBD1 matches at 10 bases. Germline values: CDR1 MNHEY, CDR2 SMNVEV (reference sequence). The V gene end was trimmed by 5 bases and the J gene end by 7 bases; junction bases not matched to a gene: 5. CDR3 length: 14 residues. CDR3 nucleotides: TGTGCCAGCAGTGCGACAGGGGGCTTGAATGAGCAGTTCTTC. Its translation: CASSATGGLNEQFF.

This clone came up once. The gene calls are TRBV6-6 and TRBJ1-5; D is unclear. Germline V lookup: CDR1 MNHNY, CDR2 SVGAGI (reference sequence). The CDR3 totals 13 residues. Trimming cost V 11 bases and J 5 bases, with 16 bases left between them. The CDR3 is CASKTGFHQPQHF. The CDR3 nucleotides are TGTGCCTCCAAGACGGGGTTCCATCAGCCCCAGCATTTT.

The J gene is TRBJ1-5, the V gene TRBV27; D perhaps matches TRBD1 (5 bases). The CDR3 runs 12 residues. Germline V gene lookup returns CDR1 MNHEY and CDR2 SMNVEV (reference sequence). Trimming took off 7 bases at V and 2 bases at J, with 6 bases between the two ends. CDR3 DNA: TGTGCCAGCAAGACAGGCAATCAGCCCCAGCATTTT. It is translated as CASKTGNQPQHF.

J is TRBJ2-1 and V is TRBV30; D may correspond to TRBD1 or TRBD2 (6 bases each). With 0 bases removed from V and 9 bases from J, the gap between germline ends came to 12 bases. There are 13 residues in the CDR3. Per the germline V gene, CDR1 is GTSNPN and CDR2 is SVGIG (reference sequence). The CDR3 DNA reads TGTGCCTGGAGTGTAGGGGGGCGGGCTGAGCAGTTCTTC. The encoded protein is CAWSVGGRAEQFF.

As for this clone: Other nucleotide sequences from this sample produce the same CDR3. The CDR3 loop reads CASSRSETQYF. CDR3 DNA: TGTGCCAGCAGCCGTAGTGAGACCCAGTACTTC. The chain is built from TRBV28 and TRBJ2-5, with D hard to call. The V gene lost 6 bases and the J gene lost 5 bases, with 7 bases spanning the gap. The CDR3 sequence is 11 residues long. From germline, CDR1 is MDHEN and CDR2 SYDVKM.

The chain employs TRBV9 and TRBJ2-3; tentatively, D is TRBD1 (6 bases). The germline gives CDR1 SGDLS, CDR2 YYNGEE. CDR3 length equals 15 residues. Trimming stripped 4 bases from V and 2 bases from J, with 14 bases between. The CDR3 DNA follows: TGTGCCAGCAGCTCAGGGGCGCGAGACACAGATACGCAGTATTTT. It yields the protein CASSSGARDTDTQYF.

The V and J genes are TRBV6-1 and TRBJ1-1; D remains ambiguous. Between the trimmed V and J ends, which lost 2 bases and 3 bases, there was a span of 13 bases. CDR1 and CDR2 from the germline V gene are MNHNS and SASEGT. The CDR3 extends over 15 amino acids. CDR3: CASSERVVRDTEAFF. The CDR3 DNA reads TGTGCCAGCAGTGAACGGGTTGTAAGGGACACTGAAGCTTTCTTT.

The chain links TRBV5-4 to TRBJ2-1, with 10 nucleotides matching TRBD2. This CDR3 is 16 amino acids long. V was pared by 4 bases and J by 8 bases, with 12 bases of the junction left unmatched. Germline V gene data show CDR1 as SGHNT and CDR2 as YYREEE (reference sequence). Here the CDR3 DNA reads TGTGCCAGCAGCCCCGGAGGTCTAGCGGGAGAGGATGAGCAGTTCTTC. Protein: CASSPGGLAGEDEQFF.